This TCR beta chain comes out of a study of T cells in Graves' hyperthyroidism and ophthalmopathy. Study results and limitations: Blood also showed most of the thyroid clonotypes that were expanded above 0.001.

This clonotype was observed at least ten times. Its specificity is unknown. V was pared by 6 bases and J by 0 bases, with 15 bases between. This CDR3 has 15 amino acids. Germline V CDR1 and CDR2: SGHAT, FQNNGV. Regions amplified from RNA transcripts were the TCR beta CDR3 regions. The HTBI primer set was used in a first-round RT-PCR of the TCR CDR3. MiXCR, applied by TCRdb to the multiplex PCR reads, yields one record per CDR3 protein. The profile shows 600,000 to 700,000 distinct CDR3 sequences, roughly 14% of them singletons. Input material: blood. This chain joins TRBV11-2 and TRBJ2-7; possible D gene TRBD1, 6 bases. This clonotype was sampled from a woman in her thirties or forties with Graves' ophthalmopathy. The CDR3 sequence is CASRLAPTGSYEQYF. CDR3 nucleotides: TGTGCCAGCAGGCTCGCCCCGACAGGCTCCTACGAGCAGTACTTC.